This record looks at one TCR beta chain sequence and its context. This sample stems from a study of blood T cell repertoires in COVID-19. Germline CDR1 is KGHSH and CDR2 is LQKENI. This CDR3 has 17 amino acids. Trimming shortened V by 1 base and J by 0 bases, and 12 bases separated the two germline ends. Participant age was roughly 18 to 100 years, and participants resided in approximately 25 US areas. Profiled with immunoSEQ multiplex PCR; TCRdb holds only in-frame clones, not every one. The sample records approximately 440,000 clones, about nine tenths being singletons. This chain links TRBV18 with TRBJ2-2; tentatively, D is TRBD1 (5 bases). The sample consisted of PBMCs or T cells enriched from blood (not recorded which). The sequence was obtained from a man aged 18 to 29 who had recovered from COVID-19. The CDR3 loop reads CASSPRVPGTNTGELFF. The CDR3 region has the DNA TGTGCCAGCTCACCACGGGTCCCAGGGACGAACACCGGGGAGCTGTTTTTT.